The 21 T cell receptor beta chains below were found in one sample sequenced in a study of cytomegalovirus exposure and HLA in healthy donors (dated by TCRdb to about 2017). Preparation of the library involved the immunoSEQ multiplex PCR assay. TCRdb re-hosts the immuneACCESS table, in-frame sequences only. Its copies lack some clones; in the studies checked, an unresolved V gene accounts for under half of them, and the cause for the rest is not known. Recorded for this sample are approximately 270,000 clones; 65% to 90% of them occurred a single time. The ten largest clones represent 0.95% to 1.1% of the sample. The sequenced sample was PBMCs. The receptors stem from a woman aged 18-29 years in good health and CMV-seronegative.

The rearrangement links TRBV2 to TRBJ1-5; the D is unclear. Per the germline V gene, CDR1 is SNHLY and CDR2 is FYNNEI. The CDR3 is made up of 14 amino acids. The ends were cut back, 6 bases at V and 2 bases at J, with 11 bases in the middle. The CDR3 DNA is TGTGCCAGCAGCTGGCGGTTTGGCAATCAGCCCCAGCATTTT. Encoded protein: CASSWRFGNQPQHF.

V is TRBV19 and J is TRBJ2-3; D is possibly TRBD1 (5 bases). Germline V lookup: CDR1 LNHDA, CDR2 SQIVND (reference sequence). The germline V and J ends were trimmed by 3 bases and 5 bases, with 12 bases remaining between them. The CDR3 is made up of 14 amino acids. This CDR3 is CASSIRAGRDTQYF. In DNA, the CDR3 is TGTGCCAGTAGTATTAGGGCAGGGCGAGATACGCAGTATTTT.

V usage is TRBV4-3 and J usage is TRBJ1-6, with 7 bases that match TRBD1. The V gene's germline CDR1 is LGHNA and CDR2 YSLEER. After removal of 1 base from V and 7 bases from J, the junction contained 13 bases not matched to a gene. This CDR3 has 18 amino acids. Here the CDR3 reads CASSQVRTLTGTNSPLHF. CDR3 coding DNA: TGCGCCAGCAGCCAAGTGCGAACTTTGACAGGGACCAATTCACCCCTCCACTTT.

This chain links TRBV27 with TRBJ1-2, with 8 bases aligning to TRBD1. This CDR3 spans 14 amino acids. The V and J ends lost 5 bases and 4 bases, in that order; junction bases with no gene match: 6. In germline, CDR1 is MNHEY, CDR2 SMNVEV (reference sequence). CDR3 loop: CASSTGQGLYGYTF. CDR3 coding DNA: TGTGCCAGCAGTACAGGACAGGGCCTCTATGGCTACACCTTC.

The V call is TRBV6-6, the J call TRBJ2-7, with D possibly being TRBD2 (5 bases). This CDR3 contains 14 residues. Per germline, CDR1 MNHNY and CDR2 SVGAGI (reference sequence). Trimming removed 7 bases from V and 3 bases from J, with 16 bases in between. In DNA, the CDR3 is TGTGCCAGCATACGCGGGTGGGGTGACTACGAGCAGTACTTC. The encoded protein is CASIRGWGDYEQYF.

The J gene is TRBJ2-7, the V gene TRBV2, with 11 bases that match TRBD2. This CDR3 spans 15 amino acids. The germline V gene encodes CDR1 SNHLY and CDR2 FYNNEI. J lost 5 bases, V lost 5 bases, and 8 bases had no gene match. As DNA, the CDR3 is TGTGCCAGCAGTTTAGCGGGGGGGCCGTTTAACGAGCAGTACTTC. Translated: CASSLAGGPFNEQYF.

This sequence joins TRBV9 and TRBJ2-7; 10 bases fit TRBD2. The CDR3 runs 18 residues. The V segment lost 0 bases and the J segment 3 bases; nucleotides outside the gene matches: 12. Germline lookup yields CDR1 SGDLS and CDR2 YYNGEE. The CDR3 DNA follows: TGTGCCAGCAGCGTAGGTACGACTAGCGGGTCCTGGAGCTACGAGCAGTACTTC. Protein: CASSVGTTSGSWSYEQYF. The full variable domain, rest sourced from reference TRBV9 and TRBJ2-7, is DSGVTQTPKHLITATGQRVTLRCSPRSGDLSVYWYQQSLDQGLQFLIQYYNGEERAKGNILERFSAQQFPDLHSELNLSSLELGDSALYFCASSVGTTSGSWSYEQYFGPGTRLTVT.

V is TRBV5-1 and J is TRBJ1-2; possible D gene TRBD1, 6 bases. Looked up from germline, CDR1 is SGHRS and CDR2 is YFSETQ. CDR3 size: 15 residues. V dropped 0 bases and J dropped 2 bases, with 11 bases sitting between them. The CDR3: CASSLGTELNYGYTF. CDR3 DNA: TGCGCCAGCAGCTTGGGGACAGAGTTGAACTATGGCTACACCTTC.

The rearrangement uses TRBV7-9 and TRBJ2-7, with TRBD2 matching over 8 bases. Unmatched junction bases numbered 5, after V lost 5 bases and J lost 5 bases. The germline CDR1 and CDR2 sequences are SEHNR and FQNEAQ (reference sequence). This CDR3 spans 13 amino acids. The chain's CDR3 is CASSHGGVNEQYF. The CDR3 coding sequence is TGTGCCAGCAGCCACGGGGGGGTCAACGAGCAGTACTTC.

The gene calls are TRBV4-1 and TRBJ1-4, with no clear D. The CDR3 consists of 13 residues. The germline V and J ends were trimmed by 1 base and 8 bases, with 8 bases remaining between them. Germline values: CDR1 MGHRA, CDR2 YSYEKL. The CDR3 spells CASSQVTVEKLFF. The CDR3 nucleotides read TGCGCCAGCAGCCAAGTAACAGTGGAAAAACTGTTTTTT.

The chain carries TRBV28 and TRBJ1-1; TRBD1 is a possible D gene (5 bases). Germline loops: CDR1 MDHEN, CDR2 SYDVKM. The CDR3 extends over 15 amino acids. V was pared by 3 bases and J by 5 bases, with 16 bases between. As DNA, the CDR3 is TGTGCCAGCAGTTTTCAGGGATTGGGCAGGACTGAAGCTTTCTTT. Encoded protein: CASSFQGLGRTEAFF.

The gene calls are TRBV30 and TRBJ2-7; 9 nucleotides line up with TRBD1. Losses at the gene ends were 2 bases for V and 7 bases for J; bases not matched to a gene: 9. CDR1 and CDR2 from the germline V gene are GTSNPN and SVGIG (reference sequence). The CDR3 has 14 amino acids. The chain's CDR3 is CAWSRGQGPGEQYF. Here the CDR3 DNA reads TGTGCCTGGAGTCGGGGACAGGGACCGGGGGAGCAGTACTTC.

V usage is TRBV6-5 and J usage is TRBJ2-7; D gene uncertain. Germline loops: CDR1 MNHEY, CDR2 SVGAGI. This CDR3 region has 15 residues. V shed 6 bases and J shed 3 bases, with 18 bases lying between them. CDR3 DNA sequence: TGTGCCAGCAGCTTTGACTCCAACCCCGTCTACGAGCAGTACTTC. Translated, it gives CASSFDSNPVYEQYF.

The chain is built from TRBV30 and TRBJ2-5; 12 bases fit TRBD2. There are 15 residues in the CDR3. The V segment lost 2 bases and the J segment 4 bases; nucleotides outside the gene matches: 5. Looked up from germline, CDR1 is GTSNPN and CDR2 is SVGIG (reference sequence). The CDR3 bases are TGTGCCTGGAGTATCGGACTAGCGGGATTAGAGACCCAGTACTTC. The encoded protein is CAWSIGLAGLETQYF. The whole variable domain, filled in from reference TRBV30 and TRBJ2-5, reads SQTIHQWPATLVQPVGSPLSLECTVEGTSNPNLYWYRQAAGRGLQLLFYSVGIGQISSEVPQNLSASRPQDRQFILSSKKLLLSDSGFYLCAWSIGLAGLETQYFGPGTRLLVL.

The chain uses TRBV2 and TRBJ2-7; 10 bases match TRBD2. The CDR3 covers 14 residues. The V and J ends lost 5 bases and 0 bases, in that order; junction bases with no gene match: 1. From germline, CDR1 is SNHLY and CDR2 FYNNEI. In nucleotides, the CDR3 is TGTGCCAGCAGTCGACTAGCGGGCTCCTACGAGCAGTACTTC. Translating it yields CASSRLAGSYEQYF. Full variable domain (rest looked up from reference TRBV2 and TRBJ2-7): EPEVTQTPSHQVTQMGQEVILRCVPISNHLYFYWYRQILGQKVEFLVSFYNNEISEKSEIFDDQFSVERPDGSNFTLKIRSTKLEDSAMYFCASSRLAGSYEQYFGPGTRLTVT.

The J gene is TRBJ2-7, the V gene TRBV28; D is possibly TRBD1 (5 bases). This CDR3 is 15 amino acids long. Looked up from germline, CDR1 is MDHEN and CDR2 is SYDVKM. V lost 4 bases and J lost 3, with 16 bases in between. The DNA for the CDR3 is TGTGCCAGCAGTTCCCCCGACAGTACAGGCTACGAGCAGTACTTC. This sequence encodes CASSSPDSTGYEQYF.

The chain couples TRBV4-1 to TRBJ1-5; D is possibly TRBD1 (6 bases). CDR3 length: 17 residues. Trimming left V 3 bases short and J 3 bases short, with 18 bases between. CDR1 and CDR2 from the germline V gene are MGHRA and YSYEKL. For the CDR3, the DNA is TGCGCCAGCAGCCACCCCTCGGGGGGGCTCATCAATCAGCCCCAGCATTTT. Translating it yields CASSHPSGGLINQPQHF.

The chain is built from TRBV6-5 and TRBJ1-5; D not certain. The CDR3 has 14 amino acids. V was clipped by 4 bases and J by 2 bases, with 9 bases between them. Germline CDR1 MNHEY, CDR2 SVGAGI. The DNA for the CDR3 is TGTGCCAGCAGTTCTGGAGTAGGCAATCAGCCCCAGCATTTT. Translation: CASSSGVGNQPQHF.

The chain uses TRBV5-1 and TRBJ2-1; 9 bases match TRBD1. The V and J ends lost 6 bases and 2 bases, in that order; junction bases with no gene match: 9. Germline V CDR1 and CDR2: SGHRS, YFSETQ. The CDR3 totals 16 residues. For the CDR3, the DNA is TGCGCCAGCACCACCAGGGACAGGGAGACCTACAATGAGCAGTTCTTC. This codes for CASTTRDRETYNEQFF. Filled out from reference TRBV5-1 and TRBJ2-1, the complete variable domain reads KAGVTQTPRYLIKTRGQQVTLSCSPISGHRSVSWYQQTPGQGLQFLFEYFSETQRNKGNFPGRFSGRQFSNSRSEMNVSTLELGDSALYLCASTTRDRETYNEQFFGPGTRLTVL.

Details on this clone: Other nucleotide sequences from this sample produce the same CDR3. This sequence joins TRBV6-5 and TRBJ2-3; the D gene is possibly TRBD1 (5 bases). The CDR3 is 14 residues long. Germline V CDR1 and CDR2: MNHEY, SVGAGI. V dropped 0 bases and J dropped 3 bases, with 7 bases sitting between them. The CDR3 nucleotides are TGTGCCAGCAGTTACTCTACAGGAACAGATACGCAGTATTTT. This translates into CASSYSTGTDTQYF.

J is TRBJ2-2 and V is TRBV5-4, with unresolved D. Germline lookup yields CDR1 SGHNT and CDR2 YYREEE (reference sequence). The CDR3 is 16 residues long. Trimming cost V 4 bases and J 5 bases, with 18 bases left between them. CDR3 bases: TGTGCCAGCAGCGTTGGTGGTCGGGTAACGACCGGGGAGCTGTTTTTT. It translates to CASSVGGRVTTGELFF.